This entry concerns a single T cell receptor beta chain. Its antigen is unidentified. The data derive from a study of shared clonotypes between healthy human individuals. Study-wide points: Sharing across four donors was highest in naive CD4 (roughly 5%) and lowest in memory CD8 (roughly 0.4%).

Once extracted for a subset, genomic DNA was divided evenly among several immunoSEQ plates. Repertoires were generated with immunoSEQ multiplex PCR, while TCRdb's copy carries only in-frame clones and drops some. The data show 2 million to 2.5 million clones, 90% to 95% seen once. The donors, healthy adults who were HIV-negative, had experienced no recent acute infections or vaccinations. Naive CD45RA+ and memory CD45RA-negative subsets were split from CD4+ cells. The sample was naive CD4+ T cells sorted from blood. Subset specified: CD45RA+ positively selected. This sequence originates from a man between 18 and 35 years old in good health.

CDR3 sequence (DNA): TGTGCCAGCAGTGCTGAAGGACAGGGTAATTCACCCCTCCACTTT. Translation gives CASSAEGQGNSPLHF. The chain carries TRBV2 and TRBJ1-6; the match to TRBD1 covers 8 bases. CDR1 and CDR2 (germline): SNHLY, FYNNEI. J gave up 6 bases and V 4 bases, and 5 bases lay outside the gene matches. This CDR3 comprises 15 residues. Complete variable domain (other parts from reference TRBV2 and TRBJ1-6): EPEVTQTPSHQVTQMGQEVILRCVPISNHLYFYWYRQILGQKVEFLVSFYNNEISEKSEIFDDQFSVERPDGSNFTLKIRSTKLEDSAMYFCASSAEGQGNSPLHFGNGTRLTVT.